This T cell receptor beta chain was recorded in a study of shared clonotypes between healthy human individuals (dated by TCRdb to the early 2020s). Background for the entire study: A couple of women and three men aged 18 to 49 years were included in the cohort. For each donor, three plates each were used for CD4 naive and CD4 memory, two plates were used for CD8 naive, and one plate was used for CD8 memory. To estimate repertoire size and how much clonotypes are shared between individuals, the study performed deep sequencing of blood TCR repertoires from a handful of healthy adults. To increase sequencing depth and limit assay-specific biases, different laboratories used diverse techniques to prepare libraries and sequence TCR repertoires. Each donor's leukapheresis produced roughly between roughly 0.9 and 8.9 billion PBMCs.

TCR CDR3 regions were amplified from genomic DNA by multiplex PCR using the deep immunoSEQ assay. For each cell subset, the extracted genomic DNA was distributed evenly across all wells of several immunoSEQ 96-well plates, and each plate served as one replicate. For sorted subsets, approximately 210 ng of genomic DNA, equivalent to some 30,000 T cell genomes, went into each replicate PCR. The purified libraries were quantified using a Qubit 3.0 fluorometer, sized with a Bioanalyzer 2100, and then quantified again using the KAPA Library Quantification kit. Every immunoSEQ 96-well plate was sequenced on a dedicated single-read 150-cycle Illumina NextSeq 550 flow cell. Concerning the study's data processing: The immunoSEQ output contained only junctional sequences without quality scores, so filtering could not match that applied to full-length reads. Sequences were annotated with PyIR, a Python wrapper for IgBLAST v1.9, and V/J genes and CDR3 were assigned using IMGT germline references. Reads were filtered out if the reads had weak V/J assignments (E-value above 1e-6), no CDR3, stop codons, out-of-frame junctions, or ambiguous translated residues. A V3J clonotype was defined by an identical inferred V gene, J gene, and CDR3 amino acid sequence. Percentage overlap between repertoires was computed as shared unique clonotypes divided by the size of the smaller repertoire. Richness of each repertoire was evaluated using RTK rarefaction, the Chao1 estimator, and Recon v2.1 estimates of unobserved clonotypes. For all TCRbeta clonotypes obtained by the gDNA method from a few donors, generation probabilities were computed with OLGA. TCRdb retrieved this table from immuneACCESS and kept in-frame rearrangements only. Not all clones are present; in checked studies, unresolved V genes account for under half, and no reason is known for the remainder. The V and J calls and the clone size are those of that table, but D and trimming were determined from the DNA. The sample records about 680,000 clones, about 91% of which are singletons. Nearly 25% of the sample belongs to the ten largest clones.

CDR1 SEHNR and CDR2 FQNEAQ are derived from the germline V gene (reference sequence). Reading from cysteine to phenylalanine, the CDR3 counts 15 amino acids. Only CDR3 DNA is held: 45 bases, read in frame from base 1. Trimming removed 5 bases from V and 4 bases from J, leaving 17 bases between the germline ends. Summary of the overall study and its limitations: Sharing across a handful of donors was observed for around 5% of naive CD4, 3.5% of naive CD8, 2% to 2.5% of memory CD4, and approximately 0.41% of memory CD8 clonotypes. Clonotypes shared by all four sorted-subset donors showed higher generation probabilities than non-shared clonotypes. The small number of donors limited the genetic and exposure-history diversity represented. Pairwise subsampling led to the expectation that sequencing depth would affect the degree of clonotype sharing among donors. Even with the large sequencing depth, rarefaction of the sorted-subset datasets indicated that sequencing was incomplete. Estimated clonotype richness was generally larger for naive than for memory subsets. Sampling was restricted to blood, and TCR repertoires in tissue are likely to differ from TCR repertoires in blood.

CD8 naive samples were CD45RO-negative cells positively selected for CCR7, giving a CD45RA+CCR7+ population that excluded TemRA cells. Healthy HIV-negative adults with no recently reported acute infections or vaccinations were included as donors. All donors were Caucasian adults living in Nashville, Tennessee, USA. Blood was collected by leukapheresis, and PBMCs were isolated by Ficoll-Histopaque density gradient centrifugation and then cryopreserved in liquid nitrogen vapor phase. Analytical flow cytometry was used to check the purity and quantity of every magnetically sorted T cell population. From each sorted fraction, genomic DNA was isolated and quantified by UV absorbance on a Nanodrop 2000c. With regard to this clone: What antigen it recognizes has not been identified. Base qualities are not at hand, and no much larger clone is one base apart.

The sample taken for sequencing was naive CD8+ T cells sorted from blood. The cell subset or site label of this sample denotes: CD45RA+CCR7+. The receptor's source is a man aged 25-40 years in good health. Here the chain combines TRBV7-9 and TRBJ2-5; the D gene is not confidently resolved. CDR3 region: CASSAPTFSGETQYF. The DNA sequence follows: TGTGCCAGCAGCGCCCCGACGTTCTCGGGAGAGACCCAGTACTTC. The full variable domain, completed from the reference TRBV7-9 and TRBJ2-5 proteins outside the CDR3, reads DTGVSQNPRHKITKRGQNVTFRCDPISEHNRLYWYRQTLGQGPEFLTYFQNEAQLEKSRLLSDRFSAERPKGSFSTLEIQRTEQGDSAMYLCASSAPTFSGETQYFGPGTRLLVL.